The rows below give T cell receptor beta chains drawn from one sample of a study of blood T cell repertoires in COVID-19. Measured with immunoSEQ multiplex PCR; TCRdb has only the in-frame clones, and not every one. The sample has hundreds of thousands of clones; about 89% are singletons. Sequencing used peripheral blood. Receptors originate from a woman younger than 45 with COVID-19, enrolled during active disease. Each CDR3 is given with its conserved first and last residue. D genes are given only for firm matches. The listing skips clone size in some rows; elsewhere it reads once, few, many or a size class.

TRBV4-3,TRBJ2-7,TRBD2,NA,CASSQALAGGLSSYEQYF,TGCGCCAGCAGCCAAGCGCTAGCGGGGGGCCTGAGCTCCTACGAGCAGTACTTC
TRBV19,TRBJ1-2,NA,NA,CASSMGVEEDGYTF,TGTGCCAGTAGTATGGGAGTTGAGGAGGATGGCTACACCTTC
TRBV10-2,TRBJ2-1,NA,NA,CASTLAWTISNEQFF,TGCGCCAGCACTCTCGCCTGGACTATCTCCAATGAGCAGTTCTTC
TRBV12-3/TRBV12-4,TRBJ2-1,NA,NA,CASSFGGLGEQFF,TGTGCCAGCAGTTTCGGGGGGCTGGGTGAGCAGTTCTTC
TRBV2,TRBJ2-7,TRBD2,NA,CASSELASGFYEQYF,TGTGCCAGCAGTGAACTCGCTAGCGGATTCTACGAGCAGTACTTC
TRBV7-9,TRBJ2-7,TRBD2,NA,CASSLPGGGYEQYF,TGTGCCAGCAGCTTACCCGGGGGGGGTTACGAGCAGTACTTC
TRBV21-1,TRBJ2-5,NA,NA,CASSKQAVLRETQYF,TGTGCCAGCAGCAAACAGGCCGTCCTCCGTGAGACCCAGTACTTC
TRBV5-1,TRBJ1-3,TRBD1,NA,CASSLSTGAITSGNTIYF,TGCGCCAGCAGCTTATCGACAGGGGCCATTACTTCTGGAAACACCATATATTTT
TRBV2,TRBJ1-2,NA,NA,CASSEPTRSYGYTF,TGTGCCAGCAGTGAGCCCACCCGGAGCTATGGCTACACCTTC
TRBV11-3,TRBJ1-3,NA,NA,CASSLDGLMAGNTIYF,TGTGCCAGCAGCTTAGACGGTTTAATGGCTGGAAACACCATATATTTT
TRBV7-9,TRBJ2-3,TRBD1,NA,CASSRGTGGRVWTDTQYF,TGTGCCAGCAGCCGAGGGACAGGGGGAAGAGTATGGACAGATACGCAGTATTTT
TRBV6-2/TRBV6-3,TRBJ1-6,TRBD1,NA,CASSSIGQGGGSPLHF,TGTGCCAGCAGTTCGATCGGACAGGGAGGGGGTTCACCCCTCCACTTT
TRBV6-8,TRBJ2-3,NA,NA,CASSSPGLHTDTQYF,TGTGCCAGCAGTTCCCCCGGACTTCACACAGATACGCAGTATTTT
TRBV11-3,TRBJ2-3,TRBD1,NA,CASSSPDGTGVDTQYF,TGTGCCAGCAGCTCACCGGACGGGACAGGGGTAGATACGCAGTATTTT
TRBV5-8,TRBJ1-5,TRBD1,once,CASSLYLTGGRSNQPQHF,TGTGCCAGCAGCCTATACCTAACAGGGGGCAGGAGCAATCAGCCCCAGCATTTT
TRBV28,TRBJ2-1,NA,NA,CASSPWGGGNEQFF,TGTGCCAGCAGCCCCTGGGGAGGGGGCAATGAGCAGTTCTTC
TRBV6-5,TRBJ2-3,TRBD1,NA,CASSYGQGETDTQYF,TGTGCCAGCAGTTACGGTCAGGGGGAGACAGATACGCAGTATTTT
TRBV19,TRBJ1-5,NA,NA,CASSTTGIIGYRSNQPQHF,TGTGCCAGTAGTACAACAGGGATAATCGGATATAGGAGCAATCAGCCCCAGCATTTT
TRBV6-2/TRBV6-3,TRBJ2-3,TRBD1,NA,CASSRPLTGIDTQYF,TGTGCCAGCAGCCGACCCTTGACAGGGATAGATACGCAGTATTTT